This T cell receptor (beta chain) was obtained from a study of cytomegalovirus exposure and HLA in healthy donors. Findings and caveats of the study: As a later analysis showed, a missense DCLRE1C variant was linked to trimming of TCR beta V- and J-genes. 87-base-pair reads could not separate some V segments, including TRBV6-2 and TRBV6-3.

Vbeta (60) and Jbeta (13) primers were used in the PCR. TCRdb's copy holds only in-frame clones and misses some; the assay was immunoSEQ multiplex PCR. The sample consists of roughly 100,000 clones, roughly four fifths of them appearing once. CDR1 is ENHRY and CDR2 is SYGVKD in the germline V gene. V was clipped by 7 bases and J by 4 bases; unmatched bases: 4. The length of the CDR3 is 16 residues. As concerns this clone: Antigen: not known.

The sample consisted of PBMCs. This rearrangement joins TRBV10-3 to TRBJ2-2; 15 nucleotides align to TRBD2. The TCR was taken from a male donor in good health and CMV-seropositive. The CDR3 loop is CAINTGLAGGTGELFF. The CDR3 DNA sequence: TGTGCCATCAACACGGGACTAGCGGGAGGCACCGGGGAGCTGTTTTTT.